These T cell receptor beta chains were read from a single sample in a study of T-cell memory formation after mild COVID-19. MiXCR was run by TCRdb on the 5' RACE reads, yielding one entry per CDR3 protein. The table lists 250,000 or so distinct CDR3 sequences, over 15% of them singletons. Specimen: PBMCs or a T cell subset sorted from them (not recorded which). Receptors were obtained from a man aged 18-30 years who had mild COVID-19 (a few samples of this study predate the infection). Cell type and time point are not known. Both conserved end residues are part of each CDR3. The D gene is left open where the match is weak. Where a row states a size, it is once, few, many or the class of an expanded clone; other rows omit it.

d_call: -
clone_size: many
v_call: TRBV7-9
j_call: TRBJ1-5
cdr3_nt: TGTGCCAGCAGTTTTGGCAATCAGCCCCAGCATTTT
cdr3_aa: CASSFGNQPQHF

d_call: TRBD1
clone_size: many
v_call: TRBV18
j_call: TRBJ2-2
cdr3_nt: TGTGCCAGCTCTCGACAGGGAGCGAACACCGGGGAGCTGTTTTTT
cdr3_aa: CASSRQGANTGELFF

d_call: -
clone_size: -
v_call: TRBV30
j_call: TRBJ2-3
cdr3_nt: TGTGCCTGGAGCCGGACCCGCAGGGATACGCAGTATTTT
cdr3_aa: CAWSRTRRDTQYF

d_call: TRBD1
clone_size: many
v_call: TRBV20-1
j_call: TRBJ2-5
cdr3_nt: TGCAGTGCTCCGTTCCGACAGGGGTCGGGGGAGACCCAGTACTTC
cdr3_aa: CSAPFRQGSGETQYF

d_call: -
clone_size: -
v_call: TRBV6-1
j_call: TRBJ1-6
cdr3_nt: TGTGCCAGCAGTGAAGCGCGCAGACTCCACTTT
cdr3_aa: CASSEARRLHF

d_call: TRBD2
clone_size: few
v_call: TRBV20-1
j_call: TRBJ2-3
cdr3_nt: TGCAGTGCCGCTCGCGGAGCGGGGCTCAAAGATACGCAGTATTTT
cdr3_aa: CSAARGAGLKDTQYF

d_call: -
clone_size: -
v_call: TRBV10-3
j_call: TRBJ1-1
cdr3_nt: TGTGCCATCAGTGAGTCTGTGGGGGAGGTCGCTTTCTTT
cdr3_aa: CAISESVGEVAFF

d_call: -
clone_size: few
v_call: TRBV3-1
j_call: TRBJ1-1
cdr3_nt: TGTGCCAGCAGCCAATCCCGCGGAGGTGCTTTCTTT
cdr3_aa: CASSQSRGGAFF

d_call: -
clone_size: medium-sized
v_call: TRBV6-6
j_call: TRBJ1-3
cdr3_nt: TGTGCCAGCAGGCCAGGAAACACCATATATTTT
cdr3_aa: CASRPGNTIYF

d_call: TRBD1
clone_size: few
v_call: TRBV9
j_call: TRBJ2-3
cdr3_nt: TGTGCCAGCAGCGCCGGGACAGGGAGCACAGATACGCAGTATTTT
cdr3_aa: CASSAGTGSTDTQYF

d_call: -
clone_size: many
v_call: TRBV9
j_call: TRBJ2-3
cdr3_nt: TGTGCCAGCAGCGGAACAACAGATACGCAGTATTTT
cdr3_aa: CASSGTTDTQYF

d_call: -
clone_size: few
v_call: TRBV5-1
j_call: TRBJ2-1
cdr3_nt: TGCGCCAGCAGCCTCCTGTGGCTAAATGAGCAGTTCTTC
cdr3_aa: CASSLLWLNEQFF

d_call: -
clone_size: -
v_call: TRBV15
j_call: TRBJ2-3
cdr3_nt: TGTGCCACCAGCACGGGGACAGATACGCAGTATTTT
cdr3_aa: CATSTGTDTQYF

d_call: TRBD1
clone_size: few
v_call: TRBV5-1
j_call: TRBJ1-4
cdr3_nt: TGCGCCAGCAGGGACGGGACAGGGGAAGAAAAACTGTTTTTT
cdr3_aa: CASRDGTGEEKLFF

d_call: -
clone_size: few
v_call: TRBV20-1
j_call: TRBJ1-1
cdr3_nt: TGCAGTGCCTCGCAACAGGGCCCGAGGACTGAAGCTTTCTTT
cdr3_aa: CSASQQGPRTEAFF

d_call: -
clone_size: -
v_call: TRBV27
j_call: TRBJ1-2
cdr3_nt: TGTGCCAGCAGTTTTTCGTCAGGGCCCTATGGCTACACCTTC
cdr3_aa: CASSFSSGPYGYTF

d_call: TRBD1
clone_size: many
v_call: TRBV15
j_call: TRBJ2-5
cdr3_nt: TGTGCCACCAGCAGAGGGGAAGACAGGGGGCGAGAGACCCAGTACTTC
cdr3_aa: CATSRGEDRGRETQYF

d_call: -
clone_size: -
v_call: TRBV20-1
j_call: TRBJ2-5
cdr3_nt: TGCAGCGCCTGGGAGACCCAGTACTTC
cdr3_aa: CSAWETQYF

d_call: TRBD2
clone_size: few
v_call: TRBV6-4
j_call: TRBJ2-3
cdr3_nt: TGTGCCAGCAGTGAAGCGGGGGGTGGTGATACGCAGTATTTT
cdr3_aa: CASSEAGGGDTQYF

d_call: -
clone_size: many
v_call: TRBV6-5
j_call: TRBJ2-1
cdr3_nt: TGTGCCAGCAGTTACGAGTCTGGAGGGTACAATGAGCAGTTCTTC
cdr3_aa: CASSYESGGYNEQFF

d_call: TRBD1
clone_size: many
v_call: TRBV11-2
j_call: TRBJ2-2
cdr3_nt: TGTGCCAGCAGCAAAACTGGACAGGGGAGCACCGGGGAGCTGTTTTTT
cdr3_aa: CASSKTGQGSTGELFF

d_call: -
clone_size: -
v_call: TRBV7-6
j_call: TRBJ2-5
cdr3_nt: TGTGCCAGCAGCTCACATACCTGGGGAGAGACCCAGTACTTC
cdr3_aa: CASSSHTWGETQYF

d_call: TRBD1
clone_size: many
v_call: TRBV7-9
j_call: TRBJ1-2
cdr3_nt: TGTGCCAGCAGCTTTGGGAGAGGGGGCGCTTATGGCTACACCTTC
cdr3_aa: CASSFGRGGAYGYTF

d_call: -
clone_size: -
v_call: TRBV24-1
j_call: TRBJ2-2
cdr3_nt: TGTGCCACTTCTCCCCCAGCGAACACCGGGGAGCTGTTTTTT
cdr3_aa: CATSPPANTGELFF

d_call: -
clone_size: -
v_call: TRBV18
j_call: TRBJ1-1
cdr3_nt: TGTGCCAGCTCACTCCTCGCCGGGGGCCCATGGAACACTGAAGCTTTCTTT
cdr3_aa: CASSLLAGGPWNTEAFF